These 27 T cell receptor beta chains originate from one sample sequenced in a study of T cell repertoires in cytomegalovirus infection. These receptors' antigens are unknown. One entry per CDR3 protein, called by TCRdb with MiXCR from the reads. The table shows roughly 120,000 distinct CDR3 sequences, with around 10% occurring only once. Material: PBMCs, sequenced either directly or after in vitro stimulation (not recorded which). Receptors originate from a human donor in good health (CMV status not recorded). Some clones in this sample may be carry-over from other donors' samples.

At least ten counts were recorded for this clonotype. V gene TRBV11-2 combines with J gene TRBJ2-1, with 11 positions matching TRBD2. CDR3 length equals 15 residues. Germline V CDR1 and CDR2: SGHAT, FQNNGV. J gave up 4 bases and V 5 bases, and 4 bases lay outside the gene matches. In DNA, the CDR3 is TGTGCCAGCAGCCCCGGACTAGCGGGTTACAATGAGCAGTTCTTC. It specifies CASSPGLAGYNEQFF.

This clonotype was observed at least ten times. The chain joins TRBV7-2 to TRBJ2-4, with D possibly being TRBD1 (7 bases). The germline V gene has CDR1 SGHTA and CDR2 FQGNSA. Trimming removed 10 bases from V and 3 bases from J, with 13 bases in between. This CDR3 is 13 amino acids long. The CDR3 loop reads CATRQGGKNIQYF. The CDR3 coding sequence is TGTGCCACCCGACAGGGAGGCAAAAACATTCAGTACTTC.

The J gene is TRBJ1-2, the V gene TRBV5-4, with TRBD1 as a possible D gene (6 bases). Germline V CDR1 and CDR2: SGHNT, YYREEE (reference sequence). The CDR3 spans 13 residues. V was pared by 5 bases and J by 4 bases, with 12 bases between. The chain's CDR3 is CASRRTALYGYTF. In DNA, the CDR3 is TGTGCCAGCAGGAGGACAGCACTCTATGGCTACACCTTC.

Many counts were recorded for this clonotype. The rearrangement uses TRBV12-3 or TRBV12-4 and TRBJ2-1; D not resolved. Trimming took off 2 bases at V and 7 bases at J, with 9 bases between the two ends. The CDR3 length is 13 residues. This chain's CDR3 is CASSLIDRNEQFF. The CDR3 coding sequence is TGTGCCAGCAGTTTAATCGATCGAAATGAGCAGTTCTTC.

This clonotype was seen only a few times. This chain uses TRBV7-8 with TRBJ1-1, with D uncertain. The germline V gene encodes CDR1 SGHVS and CDR2 FQNEAQ. CDR3 length equals 13 residues. The germline V and J ends were trimmed by 5 bases and 6 bases, with 13 bases remaining between them. DNA for the CDR3: TGTGCCAGCAGCCCAAAAGGGCGGCCTGAAGCTTTCTTT. Amino acids: CASSPKGRPEAFF.

Turning to this clonotype: Possible read error: a much larger clone is one base away. The V and J genes are TRBV5-6 and TRBJ2-7; D is undetermined. The CDR3 is 13 amino acids. V was clipped by 2 bases and J by 2 bases, with 8 bases between them. CDR1 is SGHDT, CDR2 YYEEEE, per germline. The CDR3 nucleotides read TGTGCCAGCAGCTTTTTGAGCGCCTACGAGCAGTACTTC. This codes for CASSFLSAYEQYF.

Worth noting for this clonotype: This may be a read error, as it is one base from a much larger clone. V gene TRBV11-2 combines with J gene TRBJ2-7; 11 bases line up with TRBD2. Unmatched junction bases numbered 6, after V lost 1 base and J lost 7 bases. The germline V gene encodes CDR1 SGHAT and CDR2 FQNNGV. CDR3 length: 15 residues. CDR3 in amino acids: CASSLVGTSGGEQYV. As DNA, the CDR3 is TGTGCCAGCAGCTTAGTCGGGACTAGCGGAGGTGAGCAGTACGTC.

There are many counts of this clonotype. The chain uses TRBV5-4 and TRBJ2-1, with 8 bases matching TRBD2. V dropped 4 bases and J dropped 2; count of bases not matched to a gene: 11. This CDR3 comprises 17 residues. Germline CDR1 and CDR2: SGHNT and YYREEE (reference sequence). The CDR3 nucleotides read TGTGCCAGCAGCACCGAAGCGGGAGTAGGCGCCTACAATGAGCAGTTCTTC. Amino acid sequence: CASSTEAGVGAYNEQFF.

The rearrangement joins TRBV29-1 to TRBJ1-1; D remains unclear. The germline gives CDR1 SQVTM, CDR2 ANQGSEA. The CDR3 has 11 amino acids. V lost 3 bases and J lost 7, with 9 bases in between. The CDR3 bases are TGCAGCGTTGAGAGGTCAGGTGAAGCTTTCTTT. Translated: CSVERSGEAFF.

This clonotype was seen a few times. The genes are TRBV27 and TRBJ2-1; 8 bases agree with TRBD2. V gave up 5 bases and J gave up 4 bases; unmatched junction bases: 1. The CDR3 runs 13 residues. Germline CDR1 is MNHEY and CDR2 is SMNVEV (reference sequence). The CDR3 region is CASSTSGYNEQFF. The CDR3 DNA reads TGTGCCAGCAGTACTAGCGGATACAATGAGCAGTTCTTC.

This clonotype has only a few counts. J is TRBJ1-2 and V is TRBV4-3; maybe TRBD1 (5 bases). V was clipped by 0 bases and J by 8 bases, with 13 bases between them. This CDR3 is 14 amino acids long. CDR1 is LGHNA, CDR2 YSLEER, per germline. CDR3 in amino acids: CASSQDLGARGYTF. DNA for the CDR3: TGCGCCAGCAGCCAAGATCTTGGGGCGCGAGGCTACACCTTC.

The genes are TRBV19 and TRBJ2-1; D remains ambiguous. This CDR3 is built from 11 residues. The ends were cut back, 6 bases at V and 12 bases at J, with 12 bases in the middle. From germline, CDR1 is LNHDA and CDR2 SQIVND (reference sequence). CDR3 sequence: CASRIGVLQFF. CDR3 nucleotide sequence: TGTGCCAGTAGAATTGGCGTGTTGCAGTTCTTC.

A few counts support this clonotype. The chain has TRBV19 and TRBJ1-4, with D possibly TRBD1 on 5 matching bases. The V and J ends lost 5 bases and 4 bases respectively, with 17 bases between them. Germline assignment: CDR1 LNHDA and CDR2 SQIVND (reference sequence). CDR3 size: 16 residues. The CDR3 here is CASSPLLGHGNEKLFF. The CDR3 DNA sequence: TGTGCCAGTAGTCCTCTACTGGGGCATGGTAATGAAAAACTGTTTTTT. The full variable domain, rest sourced from reference TRBV19 and TRBJ1-4, is DGGITQSPKYLFRKEGQNVTLSCEQNLNHDAMYWYRQDPGQGLRLIYYSQIVNDFQKGDIAEGYSVSREKKESFPLTVTSAQKNPTAFYLCASSPLLGHGNEKLFFGSGTQLSVL.

The chain uses TRBV5-4 and TRBJ2-3; the D gene is possibly TRBD2 (7 bases). The CDR3 sequence is 15 residues long. Trimming shortened V by 4 bases and J by 4 bases, and 16 bases separated the two germline ends. Germline CDR1 reads SGHNT; CDR2 reads YYREEE (reference sequence). The CDR3 loop reads CASSPRGPPPDTQYF. The CDR3 coding sequence is TGTGCCAGCAGCCCGCGGGGGCCCCCTCCAGATACGCAGTATTTT.

The table lists this clonotype with a few counts. The junction shows a germline mismatch at one end, possibly a read error. V is TRBV2 and J is TRBJ2-7; D is perhaps TRBD1 (5 bases). Per the germline V gene, CDR1 is SNHLY and CDR2 is FYNNEI. The length of the CDR3 is 11 residues. The DNA of the CDR3 is TGTGCCAGCAGTGCACAGGAGAGGAAGGACTTC. Protein product: CASSAQERKDF.

This clonotype was observed many times. The chain links TRBV7-3 to TRBJ1-1, with TRBD1 identical over 7 bases. Germline values: CDR1 SGHTA, CDR2 FQGTGA. This CDR3 comprises 15 residues. Losses at the gene ends were 4 bases for V and 4 bases for J; bases not matched to a gene: 9. The CDR3: CASSSGGLRATEAFF. CDR3 coding DNA: TGTGCCAGCAGCTCAGGGGGACTCCGAGCCACTGAAGCTTTCTTT.

Details on this clonotype: This may arise from a read error, as a much more abundant clone is one base away. V is TRBV27 and J is TRBJ1-3; TRBD1 is a possible D gene (5 bases). Germline lookup yields CDR1 MNHEY and CDR2 SMNVEV (reference sequence). V dropped 5 bases and J dropped 4 bases, with 15 bases sitting between them. CDR3 length: 15 residues. This CDR3 reads CASSPIGSGGNTIYF. CDR3 bases: TGTGCCAGCAGTCCAATTGGATCAGGGGGAAACACCATATATTTT.

This clonotype was counted ten times or more. The chain combines TRBV7-2 with TRBJ2-5; D is possibly TRBD1 (5 bases). Trimming took off 0 bases at V and 2 bases at J, with 10 bases between the two ends. Germline V lookup: CDR1 SGHTA, CDR2 FQGNSA. This CDR3 has 15 residues. CDR3 sequence: CASSLAATVQETQYF. CDR3 coding DNA: TGTGCCAGCAGCTTAGCGGCGACAGTTCAAGAGACCCAGTACTTC.

This clonotype was recorded a few times. V gene TRBV5-4 combines with J gene TRBJ2-1; D not resolved. This CDR3 comprises 13 residues. V shed 1 base and J shed 5 bases, with 7 bases lying between them. Germline V gene lookup returns CDR1 SGHNT and CDR2 YYREEE (reference sequence). The CDR3 sequence is CASSLRRDNEQFF. CDR3 DNA: TGTGCCAGCAGCTTGCGTAGGGACAATGAGCAGTTCTTC.

This clonotype was counted at least ten times. This chain connects TRBV12-3 or TRBV12-4 to TRBJ1-2; maybe TRBD1 (6 bases). The CDR3 covers 14 residues. Trimming removed 6 bases from V and 4 bases from J, with 15 bases in between. Here the CDR3 reads CASRTSGRGYGYTF. In DNA form, the CDR3 reads TGTGCCAGCAGAACTTCAGGCAGGGGCTATGGCTACACCTTC.

This clonotype was detected only a few times. The rearrangement links TRBV28 to TRBJ2-7, with D possibly TRBD2 on 7 matching bases. The CDR3 is 14 amino acids. Trimming removed 6 bases at V and 4 bases at J, with 16 bases between. Germline V gives CDR1 MDHEN, CDR2 SYDVKM. The CDR3: CASRGGGGRYEQYF. Here the CDR3 DNA reads TGTGCCAGCAGAGGGGGGGGGGGAAGGTACGAGCAGTACTTC. Based on the CDR3 plus reference TRBV28 and TRBJ2-7, the full variable domain is DVKVTQSSRYLVKRTGEKVFLECVQDMDHENMFWYRQDPGLGLRLIYFSYDVKMKEKGDIPEGYSVSREKKERFSLILESASTNQTSMYLCASRGGGGRYEQYFGPGTRLTVT.

This clonotype showed up just once. The chain employs TRBV6-2 or TRBV6-3 and TRBJ2-3; 13 bases map to TRBD2. The J segment lost 5 bases and the V segment lost 2 bases, leaving 1 base of the junction unmatched. CDR3 length: 15 amino acids. From germline, CDR1 is MNHEY and CDR2 SVGEGT. The CDR3 spells CASSYGTSGKDTQYF. The CDR3 nucleotides read TGTGCCAGCAGTTACGGGACTAGCGGGAAAGATACGCAGTATTTT.

This clonotype was seen repeatedly, ten times or more. The CDR3 is CASSLPSSGPGRYYNEKLFF. In nucleotides, the CDR3 is TGTGCCAGCAGCTTACCATCCTCTGGCCCAGGGAGATACTATAATGAAAAACTGTTTTTT. The chain recombines TRBV7-6 with TRBJ1-4; TRBD1 might be the D (5 bases). CDR1 SGHVS and CDR2 FNYEAQ come from the germline V gene. The CDR3 consists of 20 residues. V was shortened by 2 bases and J by 4 bases, with 26 bases between the two germline ends.

Ten or more counts support this clonotype. The chain has TRBV7-9 and TRBJ1-2, with D uncertain. Germline assignment: CDR1 SEHNR and CDR2 FQNEAQ (reference sequence). Trimming removed 3 bases from V and 8 bases from J, with 13 bases in between. The CDR3 is 13 residues long. The CDR3 loop is CASSFDRVDGYTF. The DNA for the CDR3 is TGTGCCAGCAGCTTTGATCGGGTAGACGGCTACACCTTC.

This clonotype has a handful of counts. This rearrangement joins TRBV4-3 to TRBJ2-5, with 10 bases lining up with TRBD2. The junction had 7 bases not matched to a gene; V was cut back by 1 base and J by 5 bases. This CDR3 comprises 16 residues. CDR1 and CDR2 (germline): LGHNA, YSLEER. CDR3 protein: CASSQARLAGRETQYF. The CDR3 nucleotides are TGCGCCAGCAGCCAAGCTCGACTAGCGGGTAGGGAGACCCAGTACTTC.

As regards this clonotype: The CDR3 does not close with the conserved phenylalanine or tryptophan, likely indicating a read error. The rearrangement joins TRBV4-1 to TRBJ1-2; no definite D call. The V end lost 3 bases, the J end lost 5 bases, and 13 bases lay between the germline ends. The CDR3 runs 14 residues. CDR1 MGHRA and CDR2 YSYEKL come from the germline V gene. For the CDR3, the DNA is TGCGCCAGCAGCCAGGACGGGGTCCGGTATGGCTACACCTGC. This encodes CASSQDGVRYGYTC.

The sample holds many counts of this clonotype. The CDR3 spells CASNYWGDSNQPQHF. The CDR3 DNA is TGTGCCAGCAACTACTGGGGGGATAGCAATCAGCCCCAGCATTTT. The chain uses TRBV28 and TRBJ1-5, with D perhaps TRBD1 (5 bases). This CDR3 comprises 15 residues. Germline CDR1 and CDR2: MDHEN and SYDVKM. The germline V and J ends were trimmed by 7 bases and 0 bases, with 13 bases remaining between them.